A selection of T cell receptor beta chains follows, all from one sample in a study of human T cells and chemical hapten exposure. TCRdb recomputed calls from the RACE reads with MiXCR, one row per CDR3 protein. The sample carries 45,000 or so distinct CDR3 sequences, 3.5% to 4.5% recorded once. Sequenced material: whole blood. All receptors derive from a human donor in good health. Some clones in this sample may be carry-over from other donors' samples. The conserved cysteine and the conserved F or W are not part of the CDR3 here. The size entry is marked missing in some rows and otherwise reads once, few, many or a size class.

J,V,size,CDR3
TRBJ1-3,TRBV19,few,ASSITTSGNTIY
TRBJ1-1,TRBV14,many,ASSQGVRHTEAF
TRBJ1-1,TRBV4-2,many,ASSHAGRGNTEAF
TRBJ1-5,TRBV30,many,AWSTGPRQPQH
TRBJ1-1,TRBV21-1,few,ASSSPRGPTREAF
TRBJ2-1,TRBV12-3/TRBV12-4,many,ASSQPTGGPYNEQF
TRBJ1-4,TRBV12-3/TRBV12-4,-,ASSRRDVLELF
TRBJ1-1,TRBV5-1,-,ASSLFLGATEAF
TRBJ1-4,TRBV2,many,ASSRDRGFEKLF
TRBJ1-1,TRBV28,many,ASSSPTGTGTEAF
TRBJ1-1,TRBV2,many,ASRAGQALNTEAF
TRBJ1-1,TRBV7-9,many,ASSSTLWSMNTEAF
TRBJ1-4,TRBV5-1,many,ASSTGTGIEKLF
TRBJ2-1,TRBV12-3/TRBV12-4,many,ASSFSSGNRNEQF
TRBJ2-3,TRBV29-1,many,SVRGLAGKTDTQY
TRBJ1-1,TRBV12-3/TRBV12-4,-,DSSLTASMNTEAF
TRBJ2-1,TRBV12-3/TRBV12-4,many,ASSLEGLAGGSVNEQF
TRBJ1-1,TRBV6-1,few,ASSQNLMNTEAF
TRBJ2-1,TRBV4-1,few,ASRQWTGVASYNEQF
TRBJ1-5,TRBV7-9,-,ASSPWDRGNNQPQH
TRBJ1-2,TRBV4-1,many,ASSQDYRDRANNYGYT
TRBJ1-5,TRBV28,few,ASMGTRPQH
TRBJ1-1,TRBV20-1,many,SATFRANTEAF
TRBJ2-7,TRBV18,many,ASSPDFLSYEQY
TRBJ1-2,TRBV30,many,ASRQGEDYGYT
TRBJ1-4,TRBV7-9,few,ASSPGTGPGYEKLF
TRBJ2-7,TRBV30,many,ASSRGDLYEQY
TRBJ2-7,TRBV28,many,ASSFGNYEQY
TRBJ2-4,TRBV27,many,ASSHQGVAGGHIQY
TRBJ2-1,TRBV28,-,ASSPLGSYNEQF
TRBJ2-3,TRBV6-6,few,ASKTGTYTDTQY
TRBJ2-7,TRBV19,many,ASSIDLVAARGEQY
TRBJ2-2,TRBV29-1,many,SVEVGRQGWTGELF
TRBJ2-5,TRBV28,few,ASSFWGHQQETQY
TRBJ1-4,TRBV12-3/TRBV12-4,-,ASSFTPTNEKLF
TRBJ2-3,TRBV20-1,many,SARGGRGFTDTQY
TRBJ2-5,TRBV27,many,ASSLYGTSGRETQY
TRBJ1-5,TRBV2,many,ASSPGRLGNQPQH
TRBJ2-3,TRBV18,many,ASSPLSGRGTDTQY
TRBJ2-1,TRBV7-8,many,ASSLYDSSSYNEQF
TRBJ2-7,TRBV6-5,-,ASSYGGEQY
TRBJ1-2,TRBV6-5,many,ASRGTGGIYGYT
TRBJ1-5,TRBV29-1,-,SVGHFNQPQH
TRBJ1-1,TRBV27,-,ASGPLAGAGEAF
TRBJ1-1,TRBV10-3,few,AISEYPGSNTEAF
TRBJ2-6,TRBV10-2,many,ASSDIYSGANVLT
TRBJ1-5,TRBV12-3/TRBV12-4,many,ASRPRWQGGQPQH
TRBJ2-6,TRBV11-1,many,ASSPGTPISGANVLT
TRBJ1-1,TRBV25-1,many,ASSSQGPSIPNTEAF
TRBJ2-6,TRBV12-3/TRBV12-4,-,ASTSNGGSGANVLT